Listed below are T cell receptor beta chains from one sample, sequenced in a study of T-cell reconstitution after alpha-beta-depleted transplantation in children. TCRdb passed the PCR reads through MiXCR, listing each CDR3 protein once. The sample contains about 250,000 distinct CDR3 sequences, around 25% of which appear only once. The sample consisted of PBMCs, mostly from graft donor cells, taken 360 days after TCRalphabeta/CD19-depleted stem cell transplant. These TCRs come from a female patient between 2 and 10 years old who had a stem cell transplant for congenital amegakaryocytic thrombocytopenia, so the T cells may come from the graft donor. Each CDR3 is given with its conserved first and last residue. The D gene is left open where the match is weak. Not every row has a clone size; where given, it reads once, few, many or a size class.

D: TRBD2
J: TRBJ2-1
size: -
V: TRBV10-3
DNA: TGTGCCATCCTGAGGACTAGCGTGAGCGGGAGTGAGCAGTTCTTC
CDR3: CAILRTSVSGSEQFF

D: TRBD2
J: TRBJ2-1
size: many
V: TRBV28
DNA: TGTGCCAGCAGTTTGGGGACTAGCGGGAGCAGGGAGCAGTTCTTC
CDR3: CASSLGTSGSREQFF

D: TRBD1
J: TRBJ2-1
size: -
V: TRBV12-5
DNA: TGTGCTAGTGGTTTGGGGACAGGCCTGGGTCGGCAGTTCTTC
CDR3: CASGLGTGLGRQFF

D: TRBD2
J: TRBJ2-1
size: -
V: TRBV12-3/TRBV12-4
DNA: TGTGCCAGCACGCGAGAAACTAGCGGGAGCAATGAGCAGTTCTTC
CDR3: CASTRETSGSNEQFF

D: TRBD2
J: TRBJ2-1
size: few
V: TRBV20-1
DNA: TGCAGTGCTCTAAGGACTAGCATTGATGAGCAGTTCTTC
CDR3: CSALRTSIDEQFF

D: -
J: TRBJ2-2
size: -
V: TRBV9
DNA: TGTGCCAGCAGCGTCAGGTCCGGGGAGCTGTTTTTT
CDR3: CASSVRSGELFF

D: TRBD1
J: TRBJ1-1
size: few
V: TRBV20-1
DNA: TGCAGTGCTAGAGTACAGGGGCAGAACACTGAAGCTTTCTTT
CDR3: CSARVQGQNTEAFF

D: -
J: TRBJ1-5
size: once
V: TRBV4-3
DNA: TGCGCCAGCAGCCAAGATGGGCGACAGCCCCAGCATTTT
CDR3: CASSQDGRQPQHF

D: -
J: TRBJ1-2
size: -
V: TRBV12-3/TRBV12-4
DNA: TGTGCCAGCAGTTTACAAAGGGCGGATGGCTACACCTTC
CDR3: CASSLQRADGYTF

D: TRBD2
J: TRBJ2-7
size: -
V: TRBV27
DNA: TGTGCCAGCAGTCCACGTCCCACGACTAGCGGAGGAGCCTACGAGCAGTACTTC
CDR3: CASSPRPTTSGGAYEQYF

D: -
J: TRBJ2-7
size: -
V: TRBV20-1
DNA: TGCAGTGCTAGAGATTTCAGGCCCTACGAGCAGTACTTC
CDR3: CSARDFRPYEQYF

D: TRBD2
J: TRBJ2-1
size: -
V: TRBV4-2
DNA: TGTGCCAGCAGCCGAGAGCGGGAGGTTGGTGAGCAGTTCTTC
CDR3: CASSREREVGEQFF

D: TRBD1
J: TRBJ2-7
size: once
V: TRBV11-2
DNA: TGTGCCAGCAGTAAGGACAGGGCTTTTTCCTACGAGCAGTACTTC
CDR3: CASSKDRAFSYEQYF

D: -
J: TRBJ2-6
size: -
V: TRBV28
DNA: TGTGCCAGCAGTTTAGGGGCTTTGGGGGCCAACGTCCTGACTTTC
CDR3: CASSLGALGANVLTF

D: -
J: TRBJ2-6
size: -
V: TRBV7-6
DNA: TGTGCCAGCAGCTTAGTTTCGGACGGGTTACACAGCTCTGGGGCCAACGTCCTGACTTTC
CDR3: CASSLVSDGLHSSGANVLTF

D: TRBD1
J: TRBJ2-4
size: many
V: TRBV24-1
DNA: TGTGCCACCAGTGATCCGGGACAGGGAGGTGGCATTCAGTACTTC
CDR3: CATSDPGQGGGIQYF

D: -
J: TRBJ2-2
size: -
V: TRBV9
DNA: TGTGCCAGCCGGGGAGTTACCAACACCGGGGAGCTGTTTTTT
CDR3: CASRGVTNTGELFF

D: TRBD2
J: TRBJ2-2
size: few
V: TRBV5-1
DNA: TGCGCCAGCAGCTTGAGGACTAGCGGGATTACGAACACCGGGGAGCTGTTTTTT
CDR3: CASSLRTSGITNTGELFF

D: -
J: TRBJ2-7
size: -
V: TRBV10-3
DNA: TGTGCCATCAGTTACCAGAAAGGGGACTACGAGCAGTACTTC
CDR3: CAISYQKGDYEQYF

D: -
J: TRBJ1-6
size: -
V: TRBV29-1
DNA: TGCAGCGTTGCGCTTGGAGGCAATTCACCCCTCCACTTT
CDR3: CSVALGGNSPLHF

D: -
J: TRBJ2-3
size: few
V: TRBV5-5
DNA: TGTGCCAGCAGCTTGGGCTACGGCACAGATACGCAGTATTTT
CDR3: CASSLGYGTDTQYF